This entry features one T cell receptor beta chain sequence. Its target is not known. The germline gives CDR1 SGHAT, CDR2 FQNNGV. V was trimmed by 1 base and J by 5 bases, leaving 4 bases between them. The CDR3 contains 12 residues. Stable vitiligo meant no lesion change over the previous 6 months. This entry belongs to a study of resident and recirculating memory T cells in vitiligo. Study overall: Epidermis came from shave biopsies of lesional and nonlesional sites, plus PBMCs.

TCRdb's copy holds only in-frame clones and misses some; the assay was immunoSEQ multiplex PCR. The repertoire has 40,000 to 50,000 clones, about 93% of them found once; the top ten carry about 4.5%. Regarding the study as a whole: Non-conserved TCRs across sites and patients suggested distinct clones per lesion.

The chain couples TRBV11-2 to TRBJ2-3, with no clear D. The sequenced material came from blood. This receptor was obtained from a male donor with vitiligo. DNA for the CDR3: TGTGCCAGCAGCTTAGCGGGAGATACGCAGTATTTT. Its translation is CASSLAGDTQYF.